These 10 T cell receptor beta chains were all obtained from the same sample, sequenced in a study of T cell responses to AZD1222 COVID-19 vaccine. Libraries were prepared by immunoSEQ multiplex PCR; TCRdb keeps only in-frame clonotypes and omits some of them. Among 120,000 or so clones listed, roughly 92% were seen once. Sequencing used peripheral blood, obtained 28 days after the second AZD1222 dose. The receptors originated from an adult who received the AZD1222 COVID-19 vaccine.

The chain carries TRBV29-1 and TRBJ2-2; 8 bases align to TRBD2. The V and J ends lost 3 bases and 0 bases, in that order; junction bases with no gene match: 6. Looked up from germline, CDR1 is SQVTM and CDR2 is ANQGSEA. The CDR3 totals 16 residues. The DNA of the CDR3 is TGCAGCGTTGATATGCGGGGGGCCACGAACACCGGGGAGCTGTTTTTT. Encoded protein: CSVDMRGATNTGELFF.

This clone was seen a single time. Here the CDR3 DNA reads TGTGCCAGCAGCTTAGTCCCCAGGACGAGCGAGCAGTACTTC. This encodes CASSLVPRTSEQYF. The chain recombines TRBV7-2 with TRBJ2-7, with no clear D. The CDR3 consists of 14 residues. V dropped 1 base and J dropped 6 bases, with 13 bases sitting between them. Germline V CDR1 and CDR2: SGHTA, FQGNSA.

The chain uses TRBV6-1 and TRBJ2-5; D is unclear. Trimming took off 1 base at V and 4 bases at J, with 13 bases between the two ends. Germline V lookup: CDR1 MNHNS, CDR2 SASEGT. CDR3 length: 15 residues. The CDR3 here is CASSEVVGASETQYF. Written as DNA, the CDR3 is TGTGCCAGCAGTGAAGTTGTGGGCGCCTCAGAGACCCAGTACTTC.

The CDR3 DNA sequence: TGTGCCAGCAGCCCACCCCGGGACACCCCGGGGAACCAGTACTTC. The encoded protein is CASSPPRDTPGNQYF. The chain couples TRBV11-2 to TRBJ2-5; TRBD1 is a possible D gene (6 bases). Germline CDR1 reads SGHAT; CDR2 reads FQNNGV. V lost 5 bases, J lost 10 bases, and 23 bases lay in between. The length of the CDR3 is 15 residues.

The rearrangement links TRBV19 to TRBJ2-7; D is tentatively TRBD1 or TRBD2 (5 bases each). The V end lost 3 bases, the J end lost 2 bases, and 11 bases lay between the germline ends. Per the germline V gene, CDR1 is LNHDA and CDR2 is SQIVND (reference sequence). There are 14 residues in the CDR3. The CDR3 DNA is TGTGCCAGTAGTATGTGGGACCAGACCTACGAGCAGTACTTC. Translated, it gives CASSMWDQTYEQYF.

The V and J genes are TRBV13 and TRBJ1-4; tentatively, D is TRBD1 (6 bases). CDR1 and CDR2 from the germline V gene are PRHDT and FYEKMQ (reference sequence). Trimming stripped 5 bases from V and 4 bases from J, with 17 bases between. The CDR3 consists of 16 residues. The CDR3 reads CASSHRQAYSNEKLFF. The CDR3 nucleotides read TGTGCCAGCAGCCACCGACAGGCGTATAGTAATGAAAAACTGTTTTTT.

The chain is built from TRBV4-2 and TRBJ2-3, with D perhaps matching TRBD2 (5 bases). CDR3 length equals 14 residues. The germline V and J ends were trimmed by 3 bases and 11 bases, with 18 bases remaining between them. Germline CDR1 and CDR2: LGHNA and YNFKEQ. In DNA form, the CDR3 reads TGTGCCAGCAGCCAGCCCGACGCGGGCAGTAGGCAGTATTTT. Its protein product is CASSQPDAGSRQYF.

The chain combines TRBV6-5 with TRBJ2-2; D perhaps matches TRBD1 (6 bases). This CDR3 comprises 15 residues. The V and J ends lost 7 bases and 1 base respectively, with 13 bases between them. The germline V gene encodes CDR1 MNHEY and CDR2 SVGAGI. CDR3 coding DNA: TGTGCCAGCATCTCAGGGACACTGAACACCGGGGAGCTGTTTTTT. It codes for CASISGTLNTGELFF.

The rearrangement links TRBV12-3 or TRBV12-4 to TRBJ1-1; 7 bases agree with TRBD1. Trimming took 3 bases from V and 4 from J; bases not matched to a gene: 2. The length of the CDR3 is 13 residues. This chain's CDR3 is CASSFQGGTEAFF. The CDR3 DNA follows: TGTGCCAGCAGTTTTCAGGGGGGCACTGAAGCTTTCTTT.

This clone was detected once. The chain recombines TRBV29-1 with TRBJ1-1; D perhaps matches TRBD1 (6 bases). The CDR3 has 13 amino acids. Germline CDR1 SQVTM, CDR2 ANQGSEA. Trimming left V 7 bases short and J 7 bases short, with 19 bases between. This CDR3 is CSADRGPGDEAFF. The CDR3 DNA sequence: TGCAGCGCTGACCGGGGGCCTGGGGATGAAGCTTTCTTT.